This T cell receptor beta chain was identified in a study of beta chain features in type 1 diabetes. The authors sorted CD4+ naive, central memory, regulatory and stem cell-like memory cells via CD45RO/CCR7/CD25/CD127/CD95/CD27. Every sorted population was more than 95% pure. Per the germline V gene, CDR1 is SGHRS and CDR2 is YFSETQ. This CDR3 spans 16 amino acids. Germline trimming cut 4 bases from V and 5 bases from J; bases unmatched to any gene: 8. The isolated RNA, all of it, was reverse transcribed, so expressed TCRB transcripts were what got sequenced. Around 3.57 million reads was the average for naive, central memory and regulatory T cell samples. Profiling relied on immunoSEQ multiplex PCR, and the TCRdb table lists in-frame clones only, not all of them. The sample has under 450,000 clones; roughly 15% are singletons.

This sequence originates from a woman under 30 in good health. What was sequenced was naive CD4+ T cells from blood. This rearrangement joins TRBV5-1 to TRBJ2-2; 10 nucleotides agree with TRBD2. The CDR3 loop is CASSRTSGTTTGELFF. The CDR3 DNA is TGCGCCAGCAGCCGTACTAGCGGGACTACAACCGGGGAGCTGTTTTTT. Based on the CDR3 plus reference TRBV5-1 and TRBJ2-2, the full variable domain is KAGVTQTPRYLIKTRGQQVTLSCSPISGHRSVSWYQQTPGQGLQFLFEYFSETQRNKGNFPGRFSGRQFSNSRSEMNVSTLELGDSALYLCASSRTSGTTTGELFFGEGSRLTVL.